The clone carrying this T cell receptor (beta chain) was seen a single time. Its specificity is unknown. The source of the sample is a study of cytomegalovirus exposure and HLA in healthy donors. Study in general: The approximately 120 validation repertoires, a later analysis reported, used the same platform as the 666 first-cohort repertoires.

The data were produced by immunoSEQ multiplex PCR, yet TCRdb's version contains in-frame clones alone and is incomplete. The sample includes hundreds of thousands of clones, 86% of them seen just once. Findings of the study overall: A few CMV-associated chains proved CMV antigen-specific in vitro. For most TCR sequences rarity was the rule, although some public TCRs occurred in many donors. Reports described diagnosis of cytomegalovirus status by the classifier as highly specific and sensitive.

Sequencing used PBMCs. The sequence derives from a woman under 30 in good health and CMV-seronegative.

CDR3 loop: CASSLTRGEQFF. The CDR3 nucleotides are TGTGCCAGCAGCTTAACCCGGGGTGAGCAGTTCTTC. The chain links TRBV7-3 to TRBJ2-1; D might be TRBD2 (5 bases). This CDR3 has 12 amino acids. CDR1 SGHTA and CDR2 FQGTGA come from the germline V gene. The ends were cut back, 0 bases at V and 9 bases at J, with 6 bases in the middle. The full variable domain, in which reference TRBV7-3 and TRBJ2-1 provide the parts outside the CDR3, is GAGVSQTPSNKVTEKGKYVELRCDPISGHTALYWYRQSLGQGPEFLIYFQGTGAADDSGLPNDRFFAVRPEGSVSTLKIQRTERGDSAVYLCASSLTRGEQFFGPGTRLTVL.